This T cell receptor beta chain appears in the sequencing data of a study of blood T cell repertoires in COVID-19 (TCRdb year 2020). With regard to the full study: Samples covering the acute and convalescent phases of COVID-19 were provided by collaborators in the United States, Italy and Spain. Deeply sampled blood TCRbeta repertoires from subjects exposed to, actively infected with, or recovered from COVID-19 were included in the dataset. Sample metadata almost always included a de-identified subject ID, COVID-19 status, age in years and sex. HLA class I and class II types, where available, came from metadata supplied by the sample provider rather than from assay-based typing. The prospective study material was composed of cDNA or gDNA derived from T cells, B-cell-depleted T cells, or PBMCs. The samples were drawn from the first 160 participants of the ongoing ImmuneRACE study and from more than 1,000 subjects provided by 6 global collaborators. A freely available public database, intended as a resource for researchers studying the immune response to SARS-CoV-2, is where the repertoires were released. What the research found in general, with its limitations: Clinical and demographic metadata were provided uncurated, with the amount varying by source and participant.

Details on this clone: Which antigen it targets is not known. No clone much larger than this one lies a single base away; base qualities are absent.

TCRbeta CDR3 regions were amplified from genomic DNA by means of the immunoSEQ Assay, a bias-controlled multiplex PCR. On the study's bioinformatics: The number of nucleated cells in each sample was estimated by amplification of reference gene primers within the assay. To quantify the absolute abundance of each unique TCRbeta CDR3 rearrangement, sequence reads were collapsed and filtered. For each sample, productive Simpson clonality was calculated by taking the square root of Simpson's diversity index across productive rearrangements. In TCRdb, the immuneACCESS table is reduced to in-frame sequences with V and J assigned. These tables do not hold every clone; where another copy was compared, an unresolved V gene accounts for under half, and the others remain unexplained. The V and J calls and the clone size are those of that table, but D and trimming were determined from the DNA. The sample profile shows about 110,000 clones; 70% to 90% of them were found once. In total, the top ten clones hold approximately 3.5% of the sample.

Whole blood was collected in K2EDTA tubes by collaborating institutions according to the institutions' own protocols. For TCRbeta analysis, collaborator samples were shipped as frozen whole blood, as isolated PBMCs, or as DNA extracted from either sample type. Trimming removed 2 bases from V and 11 bases from J, leaving 18 bases between the germline ends. CDR1 is given as SNHLY and CDR2 as FYNNEI, both from the germline V gene. The CDR3 goes from the cysteine to the phenylalanine over 14 residues. The CDR3 DNA has 42 bases and is translated from base 1. This receptor was identified in a woman aged 50 to 65 with acute or convalescent COVID-19. The receptor chain draws on TRBV2 and TRBJ1-1; the D segment could be TRBD1, given 6 matching bases. The sample consisted of peripheral blood. The CDR3 sequence is CASSERDTLLGAFF. The DNA sequence is given as TGTGCCAGCAGTGAACGGGACACACTTCTTGGGGCTTTCTTT.